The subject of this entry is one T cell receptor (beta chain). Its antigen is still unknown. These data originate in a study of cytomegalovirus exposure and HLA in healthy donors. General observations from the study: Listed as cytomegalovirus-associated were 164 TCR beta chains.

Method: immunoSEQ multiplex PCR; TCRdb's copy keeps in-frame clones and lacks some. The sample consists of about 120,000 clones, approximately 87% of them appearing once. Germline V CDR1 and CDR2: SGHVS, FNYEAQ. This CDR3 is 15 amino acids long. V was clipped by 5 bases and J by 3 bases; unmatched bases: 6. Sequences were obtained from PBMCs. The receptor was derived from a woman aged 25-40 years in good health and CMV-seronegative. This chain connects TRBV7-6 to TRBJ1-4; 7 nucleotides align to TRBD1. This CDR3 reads CASSAYRGPNEKLFF. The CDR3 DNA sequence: TGTGCCAGCAGCGCCTACAGGGGCCCTAATGAAAAACTGTTTTTT.